These 29 T cell receptor beta chains originate from one sample sequenced in a study of T cells in localized non-small cell lung cancer. The method was immunoSEQ multiplex PCR; TCRdb's version includes in-frame clones alone and lacks a portion of them. The sample holds around 50,000 clones; roughly 88% are singletons and the top ten take about 4.8%. The input for sequencing was peripheral blood, taken before any cancer treatment. Every receptor here comes from a woman aged 40-75 years with stage I lung adenocarcinoma.

The chain couples TRBV2 to TRBJ2-7; D not certain. Trimming removed 6 bases from V and 4 bases from J, with 7 bases in between. CDR1 is SNHLY, CDR2 FYNNEI, per germline. CDR3 length: 11 amino acids. The CDR3 coding sequence is TGTGCCAGCAGCCCGAAGTACGAGCAGTACTTC. It is translated as CASSPKYEQYF.

V is TRBV6-5 and J is TRBJ1-2, with D unresolved. Germline values: CDR1 MNHEY, CDR2 SVGAGI. This CDR3 region has 13 residues. V gave up 6 bases and J gave up 2 bases, with 10 bases separating them. In DNA form, the CDR3 reads TGTGCCAGCAGGGAGGCAAGGAACTATGGCTACACCTTC. Residues: CASREARNYGYTF.

The J gene is TRBJ2-7, the V gene TRBV6-1; no clear D gene. Germline V lookup: CDR1 MNHNS, CDR2 SASEGT. V lost 10 bases, J lost 0 bases, and 16 bases lay in between. The CDR3 covers 14 residues. The CDR3 DNA reads TGTGCCACCTTAAGTGCAGGACGCTCCTACGAGCAGTACTTC. Its translation is CATLSAGRSYEQYF.

The rearrangement links TRBV30 to TRBJ2-6; D remains ambiguous. The CDR3 consists of 14 residues. Germline loops: CDR1 GTSNPN, CDR2 SVGIG (reference sequence). V was clipped by 5 bases and J by 0 bases, with 8 bases between them. DNA for the CDR3: TGTGCCTGGGGTCACAACTCTGGGGCCAACGTCCTGACTTTC. Its translation: CAWGHNSGANVLTF. Full variable domain (missing parts from reference TRBV30 and TRBJ2-6): SQTIHQWPATLVQPVGSPLSLECTVEGTSNPNLYWYRQAAGRGLQLLFYSVGIGQISSEVPQNLSASRPQDRQFILSSKKLLLSDSGFYLCAWGHNSGANVLTFGAGSRLTVL.

V and J are TRBV29-1 and TRBJ2-7; D call uncertain. In germline, CDR1 is SQVTM, CDR2 ANQGSEA. The CDR3 spans 13 residues. Trimming removed 6 bases at V and 3 bases at J, with 15 bases between. The CDR3 region has the DNA TGCAGCGTCCTTCCGTACCACGGCTACGAGCAGTACTTC. Its protein product is CSVLPYHGYEQYF.

The gene calls are TRBV7-2 and TRBJ2-1; D call uncertain. This CDR3 is built from 12 residues. The V gene's germline CDR1 is SGHTA and CDR2 FQGNSA. V was shortened by 0 bases and J by 9 bases, with 6 bases between the two germline ends. CDR3 nucleotide sequence: TGTGCCAGCAGCTTAGCGCTTGGTGAGCAGTTCTTC. This translates into CASSLALGEQFF. The full variable domain, with the rest looked up from reference TRBV7-2 and TRBJ2-1, is GAGVSQSPSNKVTEKGKDVELRCDPISGHTALYWYRQSLGQGLEFLIYFQGNSAPDKSGLPSDRFSAERTGGSVSTLTIQRTQQEDSAVYLCASSLALGEQFFGPGTRLTVL.

J is TRBJ2-1 and V is TRBV29-1; a weak D match, TRBD1 (5 bases). The CDR3 totals 13 residues. V shed 2 bases and J shed 3 bases, with 8 bases lying between them. Germline V gene sequence: CDR1 SQVTM, CDR2 ANQGSEA. The CDR3 region has the DNA TGCAGCGTTGAAAGCAGGGACTACAATGAGCAGTTCTTC. This encodes CSVESRDYNEQFF.

The CDR3 protein is CASSRQGATDTQYF. CDR3 bases: TGCGCCAGCAGCCGGCAGGGGGCCACAGATACGCAGTATTTT. This chain connects TRBV4-3 to TRBJ2-3; 8 bases agree with TRBD1. The J segment lost 2 bases and the V segment lost 4 bases, leaving 2 bases of the junction unmatched. The CDR3 runs 14 residues. Germline lookup yields CDR1 LGHNA and CDR2 YSLEER.

The CDR3 region has the DNA TGTGCCAGCTCACCGGGCTGGACAGTGGGGGACTATGGCTACACCTTC. It translates to CASSPGWTVGDYGYTF. J is TRBJ1-2 and V is TRBV18; D might be TRBD1 (6 bases). V was clipped by 3 bases and J by 3 bases, with 17 bases between them. Looked up from germline, CDR1 is KGHSH and CDR2 is LQKENI. The CDR3 spans 16 residues.

The V gene is TRBV9, the J gene TRBJ1-6; D is unresolved. There are 13 residues in the CDR3. CDR1 is SGDLS, CDR2 YYNGEE, per germline. V was pared by 0 bases and J by 8 bases, with 6 bases between. CDR3 nucleotides: TGTGCCAGCAGCGTAGCGGTAGATTCACCCCTCCACTTT. The encoded protein is CASSVAVDSPLHF.

V is TRBV19 and J is TRBJ2-2; D gene unclear. The CDR3 consists of 11 residues. The germline CDR1 and CDR2 sequences are LNHDA and SQIVND (reference sequence). V lost 4 bases, J lost 6 bases, and 3 bases lay in between. CDR3 DNA sequence: TGTGCCAGTAGTAGAGCCGGGGAGCTGTTTTTT. Its translation is CASSRAGELFF.

V and J are TRBV19 and TRBJ1-1; D remains ambiguous. Trimming removed 6 bases from V and 5 bases from J, with 13 bases in between. Germline CDR1 and CDR2: LNHDA and SQIVND (reference sequence). This CDR3 comprises 13 residues. DNA for the CDR3: TGTGCCAGTAGCCGACTAGGTGGGACTGAAGCTTTCTTT. Amino acids: CASSRLGGTEAFF.

V usage is TRBV19 and J usage is TRBJ2-5; 7 bases match TRBD1. The trim removed 4 bases at V and 2 bases at J, leaving 4 bases unmatched. This CDR3 has 14 residues. Germline values: CDR1 LNHDA, CDR2 SQIVND (reference sequence). CDR3: CASSRDRAQETQYF. CDR3 in DNA: TGTGCCAGTAGTAGAGACAGGGCACAAGAGACCCAGTACTTC.

This sequence joins TRBV2 and TRBJ1-3, with unresolved D. Germline V gives CDR1 SNHLY, CDR2 FYNNEI. V was cut by 3 bases and J by 4 bases, with 10 bases left in between. CDR3 length: 14 amino acids. This CDR3 is CASSEELWGNTIYF. The CDR3 DNA follows: TGTGCCAGCAGTGAGGAATTGTGGGGAAACACCATATATTTT.

This chain joins TRBV6-5 and TRBJ2-1, with 10 bases matching TRBD2. With 2 bases clipped from V and 7 bases from J, the junction kept 5 bases outside the gene matches. Germline V lookup: CDR1 MNHEY, CDR2 SVGAGI. The CDR3 has 15 amino acids. The CDR3 DNA reads as TGTGCCAGCAGTTACCGGACTAGCGGATTTAATGAGCAGTTCTTC. The encoded protein is CASSYRTSGFNEQFF.

The chain uses TRBV28 and TRBJ2-1, with D perhaps matching TRBD1 (6 bases). The CDR3 contains 14 residues. Deletions cut 3 bases from V and 4 bases from J, with 10 bases between. Germline V lookup: CDR1 MDHEN, CDR2 SYDVKM. CDR3 loop: CASSFRGWYNEQFF. Here the CDR3 DNA reads TGTGCCAGCAGTTTCAGGGGATGGTACAATGAGCAGTTCTTC.

The chain joins TRBV7-2 to TRBJ2-6, with D unresolved. The CDR3 consists of 14 residues. V lost 5 bases and J lost 4, with 9 bases in between. Germline V gene sequence: CDR1 SGHTA, CDR2 FQGNSA. CDR3 bases: TGTGCCAGCAGCACCAATATAGGGGCCAACGTCCTGACTTTC. This codes for CASSTNIGANVLTF.

Here the CDR3 reads CASSPQVPWETQYF. CDR3 bases: TGTGCCAGCAGTCCCCAGGTCCCATGGGAGACCCAGTACTTC. The chain has TRBV6-1 and TRBJ2-5, with D uncertain. Looked up from germline, CDR1 is MNHNS and CDR2 is SASEGT. The CDR3 totals 14 residues. Trimming shortened V by 5 bases and J by 5 bases, and 15 bases separated the two germline ends.

Only one count was recorded for this clone. The rearrangement joins TRBV6-1 to TRBJ2-7; D is ambiguous. Germline lookup yields CDR1 MNHNS and CDR2 SASEGT. Trimming stripped 5 bases from V and 5 bases from J, with 16 bases between. There are 14 residues in the CDR3. In DNA, the CDR3 is TGTGCCAGCAGTTTCTCCGGCCCCAAGGACGAGCAGTACTTC. This sequence encodes CASSFSGPKDEQYF.

The chain links TRBV7-2 to TRBJ1-5; 7 bases map to TRBD1. Per germline, CDR1 SGHTA and CDR2 FQGNSA. The CDR3 has 17 residues. J gave up 4 bases and V 5 bases, and 14 bases lay outside the gene matches. The chain's CDR3 is CASSADRDPFGNQPQHF. The DNA for the CDR3 is TGTGCCAGCAGCGCCGACAGGGATCCCTTTGGGAATCAGCCCCAGCATTTT.

By share, this clone ranks as medium-sized (0.01 to 0.1%). The chain uses TRBV19 and TRBJ2-6, with 8 bases identical to TRBD1. CDR3 length: 16 residues. Trimming cost V 5 bases and J 4 bases; bases outside gene matches: 7. Germline V lookup: CDR1 LNHDA, CDR2 SQIVND (reference sequence). The CDR3 spells CASSPPTGVGANVLTF. Here the CDR3 DNA reads TGTGCCAGTAGTCCGCCGACAGGGGTAGGGGCCAACGTCCTGACTTTC.

This sequence joins TRBV2 and TRBJ2-1; tentatively, D is TRBD2 (6 bases). V lost 0 bases and J lost 6, with 12 bases in between. CDR1 and CDR2 (germline): SNHLY, FYNNEI. There are 15 residues in the CDR3. The CDR3 sequence: CASSEALLARNEQFF. DNA of the CDR3: TGTGCCAGCAGTGAAGCGCTCCTAGCGCGCAATGAGCAGTTCTTC.

The chain recombines TRBV2 with TRBJ2-3, with D unclear. The CDR3 runs 14 residues. Trimming shortened V by 6 bases and J by 4 bases, and 14 bases separated the two germline ends. The germline CDR1 and CDR2 sequences are SNHLY and FYNNEI. CDR3 residues: CASRRTGGADTQYF. CDR3 bases: TGTGCCAGCAGGCGGACGGGTGGGGCAGATACGCAGTATTTT.

This clone has just a few counts. V usage is TRBV7-2 and J usage is TRBJ1-5; TRBD1 agrees at 8 bases. Per germline, CDR1 SGHTA and CDR2 FQGNSA. The CDR3 totals 15 residues. Trimming removed 5 bases from V and 2 bases from J; junction bases left unmatched: 5. CDR3 in amino acids: CASSKVTGGNQPQHF. The CDR3 nucleotides read TGTGCCAGCAGCAAGGTGACAGGGGGCAATCAGCCCCAGCATTTT. The entire variable domain, with the rest obtained from reference TRBV7-2 and TRBJ1-5, is as follows: GAGVSQSPSNKVTEKGKDVELRCDPISGHTALYWYRQSLGQGLEFLIYFQGNSAPDKSGLPSDRFSAERTGGSVSTLTIQRTQQEDSAVYLCASSKVTGGNQPQHFGDGTRLSIL.

The CDR3 nucleotides are TGTGCCTGGACCTACTCTGGAAACACCATATATTTT. This encodes CAWTYSGNTIYF. The rearrangement uses TRBV30 and TRBJ1-3; D is ambiguous. The CDR3 has 12 residues. V was pared by 4 bases and J by 0 bases, with 4 bases between. The germline CDR1 and CDR2 sequences are GTSNPN and SVGIG (reference sequence).

The genes are TRBV4-2 and TRBJ1-6; possible D gene TRBD1, 5 bases. This CDR3 is 15 amino acids long. CDR1 is LGHNA, CDR2 YNFKEQ, per germline. The V end was cut by 0 bases, the J end by 6 bases, with 9 bases between. The CDR3 sequence: CASSQEGLGNSPLHF. In nucleotides, the CDR3 is TGTGCCAGCAGCCAAGAGGGGCTCGGTAATTCACCCCTCCACTTT.

V gene TRBV2 combines with J gene TRBJ1-1, with a tentative D call TRBD1 (6 bases). Trimming took off 2 bases at V and 11 bases at J, with 18 bases between the two ends. This CDR3 spans 14 amino acids. The germline CDR1 and CDR2 sequences are SNHLY and FYNNEI. The CDR3: CASSERGGPYNAFF. Here the CDR3 DNA reads TGTGCCAGCAGTGAAAGAGGGGGACCCTACAACGCTTTCTTT.

This rearrangement joins TRBV16 to TRBJ1-3, with D uncertain. The CDR3 runs to 20 residues. V was shortened by 2 bases and J by 0 bases, with 23 bases between the two germline ends. Germline CDR1 reads KGHSY; CDR2 reads FQNENV. Here the CDR3 DNA reads TGTGCCAGCAGCCAAACCCCGACCAGCACAGCGACATTCTCTGGAAACACCATATATTTT. It translates to CASSQTPTSTATFSGNTIYF. Together with reference TRBV16 and TRBJ1-3, the CDR3 gives the full variable domain: GEEVAQTPKHLVRGEGQKAKLYCAPIKGHSYVFWYQQVLKNEFKFLISFQNENVFDETGMPKERFSAKCLPNSPCSLEIQATKLEDSAVYFCASSQTPTSTATFSGNTIYFGEGSWLTVV.

The chain is built from TRBV19 and TRBJ1-5; no firm D call. V dropped 8 bases and J dropped 7 bases, with 15 bases sitting between them. CDR1 is LNHDA, CDR2 SQIVND, per germline (reference sequence). CDR3 length: 13 amino acids. CDR3 nucleotides: TGTGCCAGTTCTGGGAGTGGGAGCCAGCCCCAGCATTTT. It codes for CASSGSGSQPQHF.